A selection of T cell receptor beta chains follows, all from one sample in a study of blood T cell repertoires in COVID-19. Data came from immunoSEQ multiplex PCR; TCRdb stores just in-frame clones and leaves some out. In the table there are under 100,000 clones, around 80% of which are singletons. Sequenced material: peripheral blood. The receptor source for this set is a middle-aged woman with active or convalescent COVID-19. CDR3s include the opening cysteine and the closing phenylalanine or tryptophan.

v_call,j_call,cdr3_aa
TRBV4-3,TRBJ2-1,CASSQDSSYNEQFF
TRBV29-1,TRBJ2-1,CSVFDRGSEQFF
TRBV7-9,TRBJ2-3,CASSLFSGGATDTQYF
TRBV9,TRBJ2-7,CASSGHGNYEQYF
TRBV13,TRBJ2-7,CASSLGQRTYEQYF
TRBV28,TRBJ2-7,CASRAGSYEQYF
TRBV6-1,TRBJ2-3,CASSELDRTDTQYF
TRBV6-5,TRBJ2-5,CASSFSATGGRETQYF
TRBV5-5,TRBJ2-3,CASSPSIVTDTQYF
TRBV7-8,TRBJ2-1,CASSSQREWNNEQFF
TRBV7-8,TRBJ2-1,CASSLLAGGYNEQFF
TRBV19,TRBJ1-1,CASRLQGSTEAFF
TRBV7-3,TRBJ2-3,CASSLLPGWGADTQYF
TRBV6-2/TRBV6-3,TRBJ1-1,CASSYGENPNTEAFF
TRBV19,TRBJ1-2,CASSIATAYGYTF
TRBV28,TRBJ2-7,CASRQGSYEQYF
TRBV28,TRBJ1-6,CASSLTAGRSPLHF
TRBV29-1,TRBJ2-5,CSVGGGETQYF
TRBV27,TRBJ1-6,CASSFVGGLLHF
TRBV9,TRBJ2-7,CASSTGTESYEQYF
TRBV4-3,TRBJ2-3,CASSQERGLRTDTQYF
TRBV10-3,TRBJ2-1,CAISRAGEGNNEQFF
TRBV6-5,TRBJ2-5,CASSYSLAGGETQYF
TRBV28,TRBJ1-2,CASSSKGYGYTF
TRBV7-9,TRBJ2-7,CASTTGLGEQYF
TRBV19,TRBJ2-5,CASSIVGGAQETQYF
TRBV7-3,TRBJ2-1,CASSLSPDRISEQFF
TRBV6-5,TRBJ1-5,CASSLGQGRSNQPQHF
TRBV15,TRBJ2-5,CATRDPSGSGETQYF
TRBV28,TRBJ1-5,CASSFNRGLNQPQHF
TRBV7-2,TRBJ2-2,CASMAGGRSGELFF
TRBV3-1/TRBV3-2,TRBJ2-5,CASSQGRVETQYF
TRBV15,TRBJ2-1,CATSRDLGIDEQFF
TRBV7-2,TRBJ1-5,CASSLGTVADQPQHF
TRBV4-3,TRBJ1-2,CASSQTTGGNYGYTF
TRBV7-3,TRBJ2-1,CASSAGLARNEQFF
TRBV29-1,TRBJ1-6,CSVEVAPNSPLHF
TRBV7-2,TRBJ1-3,CASSLRGTGVSGNTIYF
TRBV24-1,TRBJ2-3,CAMRLRADTQYF
TRBV10-3,TRBJ1-6,CAISEEPNSPLHF
TRBV2,TRBJ1-4,CASSGRQGPPINEKLFF
TRBV28,TRBJ2-2,CASSLVGGSRTGELFF
TRBV29-1,TRBJ2-1,CSASLSTGNEQFF
TRBV24-1,TRBJ1-4,CATSAPRTGSDEKLFF
TRBV11-2,TRBJ2-3,CASTTGGADTQYF
TRBV4-2,TRBJ2-2,CASSQVGRGRTGELFF
TRBV4-2,TRBJ2-2,CASSREYLMNTGELFF
TRBV2,TRBJ2-4,CASNGQGGRNIQYF
TRBV6-5,TRBJ1-1,CASGGAFGDTEAFF
TRBV27,TRBJ2-7,CASSLFPRYEQYF
TRBV5-4,TRBJ2-3,CASSEGANTDTQYF
TRBV12-3/TRBV12-4,TRBJ1-1,CASSTGQGLEAFF
TRBV7-3,TRBJ1-3,CASSLMPGTGNTIYF